The clone carrying this T cell receptor beta chain was seen once. The target antigen is unknown. This sample was included in a study of cytomegalovirus exposure and HLA in healthy donors. Germline V gives CDR1 MNHNY, CDR2 SVGAGI (reference sequence). The V and J ends lost 7 bases and 1 base, in that order; junction bases with no gene match: 7. The CDR3 extends over 14 amino acids. The study's findings and limits: The productive fraction for most TCR beta V segments was about 90% or about 30% in an earlier analysis. Listed as cytomegalovirus-associated were roughly 180 TCR beta chains.

13 Jbeta primers and 60 Vbeta primers were used for the PCR. Measured with immunoSEQ multiplex PCR; TCRdb has only the in-frame clones, and not every one. This sample has roughly 70,000 clones; around 70% occur once, and the top ten carry approximately 14%. At collection, donors were nominally healthy, but unrecorded immune exposures were probable. Input material: PBMCs. The sequence was collected from a male donor in good health and CMV-seropositive. V usage is TRBV6-6 and J usage is TRBJ2-7; TRBD2 aligns across 7 bases. The CDR3 sequence is CASTNSGPSYEQYF. CDR3 DNA sequence: TGTGCCAGCACTAATAGCGGGCCATCCTACGAGCAGTACTTC.